Here is one TCR beta chain with its context. The CDR3 contains 17 residues. After removal of 0 bases from V and 7 bases from J, the junction contained 8 bases not matched to a gene. Germline loops: CDR1 SGHRS, CDR2 YFSETQ. Generated by immunoSEQ multiplex PCR, the TCRdb table keeps only in-frame clones and is missing some. The table includes around 19,000 clones, less than 60% detected once. The data are from a study of graft-versus-host responses after intestinal transplantation. This TCR was recovered from a human patient who received an intestinal transplant. This specimen consisted of alloreactive CD4+ T cells from a mixed lymphocyte reaction culture, obtained before intestinal transplant. Sample subset: CFSE-low proliferating T cells sorted from roughly 6-day pre-transplant mixed lymphocyte reaction (GvH or HvG direction). This chain uses TRBV5-1 with TRBJ2-1, with 12 nucleotides matching TRBD2. CDR3 coding DNA: TGCGCCAGCAGCTTGGTTCGGACTAGCGGGGTACATAATGAGCAGTTCTTC. As protein: CASSLVRTSGVHNEQFF.